This is a list of T cell receptor beta chains from one sample in a study of blood T cell repertoires in COVID-19. Sequenced by immunoSEQ multiplex PCR; TCRdb stores in-frame clones only, minus some. The repertoire has 250,000 to 400,000 clones, 85% to 90% of them found once; the top ten carry less than 3.5%. Sequencing was carried out using peripheral blood. The source is a woman in her 30s with COVID-19, enrolled during active disease. Each CDR3 is given with its conserved first and last residue. A D gene is named only where the DNA matches it firmly. Where a row states a size, it is once, few, many or the class of an expanded clone; other rows omit it.

d_gene: NA; v_gene: TRBV19; abundance: NA; j_gene: TRBJ1-5; len: 13; CDR3nt: TGTGCCAGTAGTACAGGACAGAATCAGCCCCAGCATTTT; CDR3aa: CASSTGQNQPQHF
d_gene: NA; v_gene: TRBV19; abundance: NA; j_gene: TRBJ2-4; len: 14; CDR3nt: TGTGCCAGTAGTATAGGGGGCGGCAAAAACATTCAGTACTTC; CDR3aa: CASSIGGGKNIQYF
d_gene: NA; v_gene: TRBV9; abundance: NA; j_gene: TRBJ2-1; len: 18; CDR3nt: TGTGCCAGCAGCGCCCAAACTCGGGTTGCCAGCTCCTACAATGAGCAGTTCTTC; CDR3aa: CASSAQTRVASSYNEQFF
d_gene: NA; v_gene: TRBV5-1; abundance: once; j_gene: TRBJ2-6; len: 18; CDR3nt: TGCGCCAGCAGCTTGTTGCCAGGGGCCTCCTCTGGGGCCAACGTCCTGACTTTC; CDR3aa: CASSLLPGASSGANVLTF
d_gene: NA; v_gene: TRBV29-1; abundance: NA; j_gene: TRBJ2-7; len: 14; CDR3nt: TGCAGCGTTGAGGGTCGGGCAGGGCACGACGAGCAGTACTTC; CDR3aa: CSVEGRAGHDEQYF
d_gene: NA; v_gene: TRBV3-1/TRBV3-2; abundance: NA; j_gene: TRBJ1-1; len: 13; CDR3nt: TGTGCCAGCAGCCAAGTCTTGACAGTGGAAGCTTTCTTT; CDR3aa: CASSQVLTVEAFF
d_gene: TRBD1; v_gene: TRBV27; abundance: NA; j_gene: TRBJ1-5; len: 15; CDR3nt: TGTGCCAGCAGTTTAAGTAACAGGGGGCTGGGGCCCCAGCATTTT; CDR3aa: CASSLSNRGLGPQHF
d_gene: NA; v_gene: TRBV27; abundance: NA; j_gene: TRBJ2-6; len: 16; CDR3nt: TGTGCCAGCAGTTTATTTTTCCACTCTGGGGCCAACGTCCTGACTTTC; CDR3aa: CASSLFFHSGANVLTF
d_gene: NA; v_gene: TRBV3-1/TRBV3-2; abundance: NA; j_gene: TRBJ2-3; len: 14; CDR3nt: TGTGCCAGCAGCCAAGTTAGCACCACAGATACGCAGTATTTT; CDR3aa: CASSQVSTTDTQYF
d_gene: NA; v_gene: TRBV9; abundance: NA; j_gene: TRBJ1-3; len: 14; CDR3nt: TGTGCCAGCAGCGTAGGGACAACTGGAAACACCATATATTTT; CDR3aa: CASSVGTTGNTIYF
d_gene: NA; v_gene: TRBV4-1; abundance: NA; j_gene: TRBJ1-1; len: 14; CDR3nt: TGCGCCAGCAGCCAAGAGCGGTCTGAAACTGAAGCTTTCTTT; CDR3aa: CASSQERSETEAFF
d_gene: NA; v_gene: TRBV27; abundance: NA; j_gene: TRBJ1-2; len: 15; CDR3nt: TGTGCCACCTCGGAGACAGGTCCCATCCCTGGGGGCTACACCTTC; CDR3aa: CATSETGPIPGGYTF
d_gene: NA; v_gene: TRBV9; abundance: NA; j_gene: TRBJ2-7; len: 14; CDR3nt: TGTGCCAGCAGCGTAGACGGGGGCTCCTACGAGCAGTACTTC; CDR3aa: CASSVDGGSYEQYF
d_gene: TRBD1; v_gene: TRBV6-1; abundance: NA; j_gene: TRBJ1-6; len: 16; CDR3nt: TGTGCCAGCAGTGAAGGGACAGGGGGCGAAGTCTCACCCCTCCACTTT; CDR3aa: CASSEGTGGEVSPLHF
d_gene: TRBD1; v_gene: TRBV5-1; abundance: NA; j_gene: TRBJ1-1; len: 16; CDR3nt: TGCGCCAGCAGCTTGTTCGCCGGGACAGAGGGTCGAGAAGCTTTCTTT; CDR3aa: CASSLFAGTEGREAFF
d_gene: NA; v_gene: TRBV27; abundance: NA; j_gene: TRBJ2-7; len: 15; CDR3nt: TGTGCCAGCAGTTTATCAGGGGAAGGATACTACGAGCAGTACTTC; CDR3aa: CASSLSGEGYYEQYF
d_gene: NA; v_gene: TRBV19; abundance: NA; j_gene: TRBJ1-4; len: 16; CDR3nt: TGTGCCAGTAGTATTTCGGGGAGGGGCCCTAATGAAAAACTGTTTTTT; CDR3aa: CASSISGRGPNEKLFF
d_gene: TRBD1; v_gene: TRBV2; abundance: NA; j_gene: TRBJ1-2; len: 12; CDR3nt: TGTGCCAGCACAACAGGGGTTTATGGCTACACCTTC; CDR3aa: CASTTGVYGYTF
d_gene: NA; v_gene: TRBV6-5; abundance: NA; j_gene: TRBJ1-1; len: 13; CDR3nt: TGTGCCAGCAGGGAGGGCCCGAACACTGAAGCTTTCTTT; CDR3aa: CASREGPNTEAFF
d_gene: NA; v_gene: TRBV5-1; abundance: NA; j_gene: TRBJ1-1; len: 13; CDR3nt: TGCGCCAGCAGCTTGGGAGTAGACACTGAAGCTTTCTTT; CDR3aa: CASSLGVDTEAFF
d_gene: NA; v_gene: TRBV7-9; abundance: NA; j_gene: TRBJ2-3; len: 12; CDR3nt: TGTGCCAGCAGCCCAGGGGGGGATACGCAGTATTTT; CDR3aa: CASSPGGDTQYF
d_gene: NA; v_gene: TRBV13; abundance: NA; j_gene: TRBJ2-7; len: 12; CDR3nt: TGTGCCAGCAGCTTGAGTCGCGTCGAGCAGTACTTC; CDR3aa: CASSLSRVEQYF
d_gene: TRBD2; v_gene: TRBV15; abundance: NA; j_gene: TRBJ2-3; len: 17; CDR3nt: TGTGCCACCAGCAGAGATTACGGCGGGAGGGCCGGAGATACGCAGTATTTT; CDR3aa: CATSRDYGGRAGDTQYF
d_gene: TRBD1; v_gene: TRBV7-9; abundance: NA; j_gene: TRBJ2-7; len: 15; CDR3nt: TGTGCCAGCAGCTTATTTGGGACAGGGGGACACGAGCAGTACTTC; CDR3aa: CASSLFGTGGHEQYF